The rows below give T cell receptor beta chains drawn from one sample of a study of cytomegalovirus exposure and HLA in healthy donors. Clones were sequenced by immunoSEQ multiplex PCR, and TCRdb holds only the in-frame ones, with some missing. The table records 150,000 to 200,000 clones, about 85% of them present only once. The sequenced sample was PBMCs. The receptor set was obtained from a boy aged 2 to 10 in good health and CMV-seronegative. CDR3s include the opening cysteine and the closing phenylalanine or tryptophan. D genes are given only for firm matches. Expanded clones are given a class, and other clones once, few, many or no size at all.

CDR3aa: CATSRVGTVGGYTF
CDR3nt: TGTGCCACCAGCAGAGTCGGGACAGTCGGAGGCTACACCTTC
d_gene: TRBD1
abundance: -
len: 14
v_gene: TRBV15
j_gene: TRBJ1-2

CDR3aa: CSVGIAGGTGHGGEQFF
CDR3nt: TGCAGCGTTGGTATTGCTGGCGGGACAGGGCATGGGGGGGAGCAGTTCTTC
d_gene: TRBD1
abundance: -
len: 17
v_gene: TRBV29-1
j_gene: TRBJ2-1

CDR3aa: CASSEFSGRDNEQFF
CDR3nt: TGTGCCAGCAGTGAATTTAGCGGGAGGGACAATGAGCAGTTCTTC
d_gene: TRBD2
abundance: -
len: 15
v_gene: TRBV2
j_gene: TRBJ2-1

CDR3aa: CASSPRFSGGATDTQYF
CDR3nt: TGTGCCAGCAGCCCCCGCTTTAGCGGGGGGGCCACAGATACGCAGTATTTT
d_gene: TRBD2
abundance: -
len: 17
v_gene: TRBV7-8
j_gene: TRBJ2-3

CDR3aa: CASSQERHRDLVRNTEAFF
CDR3nt: TGCGCCAGCAGCCAAGAGAGGCACAGGGATCTGGTACGGAACACTGAAGCTTTCTTT
d_gene: -
abundance: -
len: 19
v_gene: TRBV4-1
j_gene: TRBJ1-1

CDR3aa: CASSSVGAADTEAFF
CDR3nt: TGCGCCAGCAGCTCCGTTGGGGCGGCGGACACTGAAGCTTTCTTT
d_gene: -
abundance: -
len: 15
v_gene: TRBV5-1
j_gene: TRBJ1-1

CDR3aa: CASSHDLQGHGRYGYTF
CDR3nt: TGTGCCAGCAGCCATGACCTACAGGGCCACGGTCGGTATGGCTACACCTTC
d_gene: -
abundance: -
len: 17
v_gene: TRBV5-6
j_gene: TRBJ1-2

CDR3aa: CASSGQGVMSSPLHF
CDR3nt: TGTGCCAGCAGTGGTCAGGGGGTTATGAGTTCACCCCTCCACTTT
d_gene: TRBD1
abundance: few
len: 15
v_gene: TRBV2
j_gene: TRBJ1-6

CDR3aa: CASVVRGGADTQYF
CDR3nt: TGTGCCAGCGTTGTCAGGGGCGGCGCAGATACGCAGTATTTT
d_gene: -
abundance: -
len: 14
v_gene: TRBV6-1
j_gene: TRBJ2-3

CDR3aa: CASSEARGGIYF
CDR3nt: TGTGCCAGCAGTGAGGCCCGGGGGGGCATATATTTT
d_gene: -
abundance: -
len: 12
v_gene: TRBV2
j_gene: TRBJ1-3

CDR3aa: CASSLDGTGGNEQFF
CDR3nt: TGTGCCAGCAGCTTAGATGGGACAGGGGGAAATGAGCAGTTCTTC
d_gene: TRBD1
abundance: few
len: 15
v_gene: TRBV11-3
j_gene: TRBJ2-1

CDR3aa: CASSYGQGLRNTEAFF
CDR3nt: TGTGCCAGCAGTTACGGACAGGGATTGAGGAACACTGAAGCTTTCTTT
d_gene: TRBD1
abundance: -
len: 16
v_gene: TRBV6-5
j_gene: TRBJ1-1

CDR3aa: CASSGPPGRDTYNEQFF
CDR3nt: TGCGCCAGCAGCGGGCCCCCCGGGAGGGATACCTACAATGAGCAGTTCTTC
d_gene: TRBD2
abundance: -
len: 17
v_gene: TRBV10-1
j_gene: TRBJ2-1

CDR3aa: CASSFRGSEANTGELFF
CDR3nt: TGTGCCAGCAGCTTCCGGGGGTCGGAGGCGAACACCGGGGAGCTGTTTTTT
d_gene: -
abundance: -
len: 17
v_gene: TRBV13
j_gene: TRBJ2-2

CDR3aa: CASSYEGVGNTEAFF
CDR3nt: TGTGCCAGCAGTTACGAAGGGGTGGGGAACACTGAAGCTTTCTTT
d_gene: -
abundance: -
len: 15
v_gene: TRBV6-5
j_gene: TRBJ1-1

CDR3aa: CASRRQGSGYGYTF
CDR3nt: TGTGCCAGCAGGCGACAGGGCAGCGGCTATGGCTACACCTTC
d_gene: TRBD1
abundance: -
len: 14
v_gene: TRBV27
j_gene: TRBJ1-2

CDR3aa: CASFGQTYSEAFF
CDR3nt: TGTGCCAGCTTTGGACAAACCTACTCCGAAGCTTTCTTT
d_gene: -
abundance: -
len: 13
v_gene: TRBV6-6
j_gene: TRBJ1-1

CDR3aa: CASSPRTAAYEQYF
CDR3nt: TGTGCCAGCAGCCCGCGCACAGCCGCCTACGAGCAGTACTTC
d_gene: -
abundance: -
len: 14
v_gene: TRBV7-9
j_gene: TRBJ2-7

CDR3aa: CASRPRTGLVAEAFF
CDR3nt: TGTGCCAGCCGCCCCCGGACAGGTCTTGTCGCTGAAGCTTTCTTT
d_gene: TRBD1
abundance: once
len: 15
v_gene: TRBV6-5
j_gene: TRBJ1-1

CDR3aa: CASAHRRREQETQYF
CDR3nt: TGTGCCAGCGCCCACCGACGGCGGGAGCAAGAGACCCAGTACTTC
d_gene: TRBD2
abundance: -
len: 15
v_gene: TRBV7-8
j_gene: TRBJ2-5

CDR3aa: CASSQIGTGIYEQYF
CDR3nt: TGCGCCAGCAGCCAAATAGGGACAGGGATCTACGAGCAGTACTTC
d_gene: TRBD1
abundance: -
len: 15
v_gene: TRBV4-1
j_gene: TRBJ2-7

CDR3aa: CASSFFGSGSYEQYF
CDR3nt: TGCGCCAGCAGCTTCTTCGGGAGTGGGTCCTACGAGCAGTACTTC
d_gene: -
abundance: -
len: 15
v_gene: TRBV5-1
j_gene: TRBJ2-7

CDR3aa: CACLGTRLQGEQFF
CDR3nt: TGTGCCTGCCTAGGGACTAGATTACAAGGTGAGCAGTTCTTC
d_gene: TRBD2
abundance: -
len: 14
v_gene: TRBV30
j_gene: TRBJ2-1

CDR3aa: CASKAGGGAGELFF
CDR3nt: TGTGCCAGCAAGGCGGGAGGAGGGGCCGGGGAGCTGTTTTTT
d_gene: TRBD2
abundance: -
len: 14
v_gene: TRBV6-6
j_gene: TRBJ2-2